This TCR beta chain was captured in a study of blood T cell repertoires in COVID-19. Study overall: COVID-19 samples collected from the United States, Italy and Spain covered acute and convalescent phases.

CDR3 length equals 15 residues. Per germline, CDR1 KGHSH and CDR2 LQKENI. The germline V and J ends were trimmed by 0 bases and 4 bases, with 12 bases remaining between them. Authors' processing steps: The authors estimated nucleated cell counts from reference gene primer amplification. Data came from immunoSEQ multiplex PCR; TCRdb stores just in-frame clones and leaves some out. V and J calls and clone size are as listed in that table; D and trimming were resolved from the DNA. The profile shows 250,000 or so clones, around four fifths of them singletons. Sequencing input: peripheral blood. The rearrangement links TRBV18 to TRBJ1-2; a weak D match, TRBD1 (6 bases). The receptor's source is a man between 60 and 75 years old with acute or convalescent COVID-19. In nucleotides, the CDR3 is TGTGCCAGCTCACCACCGGACAGACTCTCCTATGGCTACACCTTC. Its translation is CASSPPDRLSYGYTF.